This paragraph reports one T cell receptor beta chain. Antigen: not known. The data were taken from a study of blood T cells in healthy people across ages. Through a sample-barcoded 5' primer and a J-beta primer mix, a second PCR was run for roughly 6 to 11 cycles. TCRdb reprocessed the 5' RACE reads via MiXCR and lists one record per CDR3 protein. The sample has 1.5 million to 2 million distinct CDR3 sequences, 28% seen once; the top ten hold about 7.7%. Study observations and caveats: Diversity figures based on one million T cells were deemed too low.

CDR3 length equals 14 residues. Germline V gene data show CDR1 as SGHDN and CDR2 as FVKESK. Investigators took roughly 10 milliliters of peripheral blood from every donor. A minimum of 6.5 million PBMCs was isolated per sample. Sequenced: blood. This chain links TRBV14 with TRBJ2-4; 7 bases agree with TRBD1. The J call may not be correct, given that the DNA end is closer to TRBJ2-7. The receptor comes from a woman aged 30 to 39 in good health. CDR3 nucleotides: TGTGCCAGCCAAAGGAGAGGGGGCCACTACGAGCAGTACTTC. It yields the protein CASQRRGGHYEQYF.